These T cell receptor beta chains were read from a single sample in a study of blood T cell repertoires in COVID-19. Clones were sequenced by immunoSEQ multiplex PCR, and TCRdb holds only the in-frame ones, with some missing. Of approximately 71,000 clones listed, 70% to 90% are singletons. Sequencing was carried out using peripheral blood. These receptor sequences come from a man aged 50 to 59 with acute or convalescent COVID-19. Both conserved end residues are part of each CDR3. The order of the fields is clone size, J gene, D gene, V gene, CDR3 protein, CDR3 DNA. D genes are given only for firm matches. Size is omitted from some rows. Given values are once, few, many or a class for expanded clones.

clone_size: once
j_call: TRBJ2-7
d_call: NA
v_call: TRBV30
cdr3_aa: CAWSVDTPSDEQYF
cdr3_nt: TGTGCCTGGAGTGTTGATACTCCGTCCGACGAGCAGTACTTC

clone_size: NA
j_call: TRBJ2-7
d_call: NA
v_call: TRBV5-5
cdr3_aa: CASTRRGTSSYEQYF
cdr3_nt: TGTGCCAGCACTCGACGGGGAACGAGCTCCTACGAGCAGTACTTC

clone_size: once
j_call: TRBJ1-2
d_call: TRBD1
v_call: TRBV11-1
cdr3_aa: CASSLGGTVYGYTF
cdr3_nt: TGTGCCAGCAGCTTAGGAGGGACAGTCTATGGCTACACCTTC

clone_size: NA
j_call: TRBJ2-7
d_call: NA
v_call: TRBV7-8
cdr3_aa: CASSLPSESGLGGYEQYF
cdr3_nt: TGTGCCAGCAGCTTACCCAGTGAGTCAGGCTTGGGGGGCTACGAGCAGTACTTC

clone_size: NA
j_call: TRBJ1-5
d_call: NA
v_call: TRBV5-1
cdr3_aa: CASSPDTRNQPQHF
cdr3_nt: TGCGCCAGCAGCCCTGACACCCGCAATCAGCCCCAGCATTTT

clone_size: NA
j_call: TRBJ2-7
d_call: TRBD2
v_call: TRBV27
cdr3_aa: CASSITSGSPYEQYF
cdr3_nt: TGTGCCAGCAGTATAACTAGCGGGAGCCCATACGAGCAGTACTTC

clone_size: NA
j_call: TRBJ1-6
d_call: TRBD1
v_call: TRBV19
cdr3_aa: CASSARNRGLSPLHF
cdr3_nt: TGTGCCAGTAGTGCCCGGAACAGGGGGCTTTCACCCCTCCACTTT

clone_size: NA
j_call: TRBJ2-2
d_call: TRBD2
v_call: TRBV24-1
cdr3_aa: CATSDLSSGRLPGELFF
cdr3_nt: TGTGCCACCAGTGATTTGTCTAGCGGGAGGCTTCCCGGGGAGCTGTTTTTT

clone_size: NA
j_call: TRBJ1-2
d_call: TRBD1
v_call: TRBV27
cdr3_aa: CASSLGWDRVPYGYTF
cdr3_nt: TGTGCCAGCAGTTTAGGCTGGGACAGGGTACCGTATGGCTACACCTTC

clone_size: NA
j_call: TRBJ2-1
d_call: TRBD2
v_call: TRBV27
cdr3_aa: CASSVNSGLAGAYNEQFF
cdr3_nt: TGTGCCAGCAGTGTAAACTCGGGACTAGCGGGGGCCTACAATGAGCAGTTCTTC

clone_size: NA
j_call: TRBJ1-3
d_call: NA
v_call: TRBV15
cdr3_aa: CATSRDPQSGRNTIYF
cdr3_nt: TGTGCCACCAGCAGAGATCCTCAATCGGGTCGAAACACCATATATTTT

clone_size: NA
j_call: TRBJ2-7
d_call: TRBD1
v_call: TRBV7-6
cdr3_aa: CASSLASRQGLPYEQYF
cdr3_nt: TGTGCCAGCAGCTTAGCGAGTAGACAGGGTCTCCCCTACGAGCAGTACTTC

clone_size: NA
j_call: TRBJ1-6
d_call: TRBD1
v_call: TRBV4-1
cdr3_aa: CASSQKQGEDSPLHF
cdr3_nt: TGCGCCAGCAGCCAAAAACAGGGGGAAGATTCACCCCTCCACTTT

clone_size: NA
j_call: TRBJ2-1
d_call: TRBD2
v_call: TRBV7-3
cdr3_aa: CASSLTTSGSWDEQFF
cdr3_nt: TGTGCCAGCAGCTTAACGACTAGCGGGAGTTGGGATGAGCAGTTCTTC

clone_size: NA
j_call: TRBJ2-2
d_call: TRBD2
v_call: TRBV19
cdr3_aa: CASKTSGNTGELFF
cdr3_nt: TGTGCCAGTAAGACTAGCGGGAACACCGGGGAGCTGTTTTTT

clone_size: NA
j_call: TRBJ2-1
d_call: TRBD1
v_call: TRBV7-9
cdr3_aa: CASSLPGQGQYNEQFF
cdr3_nt: TGTGCCAGCAGTCTCCCGGGACAGGGGCAATACAATGAGCAGTTCTTC

clone_size: once
j_call: TRBJ2-5
d_call: NA
v_call: TRBV7-9
cdr3_aa: CASSRGGQETQYF
cdr3_nt: TGTGCCAGCAGCCGGGGTGGCCAAGAGACCCAGTACTTC

clone_size: NA
j_call: TRBJ2-3
d_call: NA
v_call: TRBV18
cdr3_aa: CASSWTAGTDTQYF
cdr3_nt: TGTGCCAGCTCCTGGACAGCGGGCACAGATACGCAGTATTTT

clone_size: once
j_call: TRBJ2-7
d_call: NA
v_call: TRBV11-3
cdr3_aa: CASSLVRGEQYF
cdr3_nt: TGTGCCAGCAGCTTAGTAAGGGGCGAGCAGTACTTC

clone_size: NA
j_call: TRBJ1-3
d_call: NA
v_call: TRBV12-3/TRBV12-4
cdr3_aa: CASSYGNTIYF
cdr3_nt: TGTGCCAGCAGCTACGGGAACACCATATATTTT

clone_size: once
j_call: TRBJ1-5
d_call: NA
v_call: TRBV19
cdr3_aa: CASSIYPGAAYSNQPQHF
cdr3_nt: TGTGCCAGTAGTATATATCCAGGGGCGGCTTATAGCAATCAGCCCCAGCATTTT

clone_size: NA
j_call: TRBJ1-2
d_call: NA
v_call: TRBV6-5
cdr3_aa: CASSYAAESYGYTF
cdr3_nt: TGTGCCAGCAGTTACGCGGCGGAAAGCTATGGCTACACCTTC

clone_size: NA
j_call: TRBJ1-3
d_call: NA
v_call: TRBV9
cdr3_aa: CASSPRGNTIYF
cdr3_nt: TGTGCCAGCAGCCCCCGGGGAAACACCATATATTTT

clone_size: NA
j_call: TRBJ1-2
d_call: NA
v_call: TRBV11-1
cdr3_aa: CASTLPGEGYTF
cdr3_nt: TGTGCCAGCACCCTCCCCGGGGAAGGCTACACCTTC

clone_size: NA
j_call: TRBJ1-4
d_call: TRBD1
v_call: TRBV6-5
cdr3_aa: CASRAGGTTNEKLFF
cdr3_nt: TGTGCCAGCAGGGCAGGGGGCACGACTAATGAAAAACTGTTTTTT

clone_size: once
j_call: TRBJ1-5
d_call: TRBD1
v_call: TRBV5-1
cdr3_aa: CASSLDRGGNQPQHF
cdr3_nt: TGCGCCAGCAGCTTGGACAGGGGGGGCAATCAGCCCCAGCATTTT

clone_size: NA
j_call: TRBJ2-1
d_call: TRBD2
v_call: TRBV10-3
cdr3_aa: CAISEAGTTEQFF
cdr3_nt: TGTGCCATCAGTGAGGCCGGGACTACCGAGCAGTTCTTC

clone_size: NA
j_call: TRBJ2-3
d_call: TRBD2
v_call: TRBV11-3
cdr3_aa: CASSLPRLAGGRHTQYF
cdr3_nt: TGTGCCAGCAGCTTACCCAGACTAGCGGGAGGGCGGCATACGCAGTATTTT

clone_size: NA
j_call: TRBJ1-4
d_call: NA
v_call: TRBV11-3
cdr3_aa: CASSFGSPHPGGEKLFF
cdr3_nt: TGTGCCAGCAGCTTCGGGTCCCCGCACCCCGGTGGGGAAAAACTGTTTTTT

clone_size: NA
j_call: TRBJ2-2
d_call: TRBD1
v_call: TRBV9
cdr3_aa: CASSIAGTGLNTGELFF
cdr3_nt: TGTGCCAGCAGCATCGCCGGGACAGGGCTGAACACCGGGGAGCTGTTTTTT

clone_size: NA
j_call: TRBJ2-6
d_call: NA
v_call: TRBV19
cdr3_aa: CASSPQTAGANVLTF
cdr3_nt: TGTGCCAGTAGTCCTCAGACAGCCGGGGCCAACGTCCTGACTTTC

clone_size: NA
j_call: TRBJ2-7
d_call: NA
v_call: TRBV21-1
cdr3_aa: CAKGDRDEQYF
cdr3_nt: TGTGCCAAAGGGGACAGGGACGAGCAGTACTTC

clone_size: NA
j_call: TRBJ1-3
d_call: TRBD1
v_call: TRBV28
cdr3_aa: CASISGTAMISGNTIYF
cdr3_nt: TGTGCCAGCATATCCGGGACAGCGATGATCTCTGGAAACACCATATATTTT

clone_size: NA
j_call: TRBJ1-5
d_call: NA
v_call: TRBV13
cdr3_aa: CASSLRVHSNQPQHF
cdr3_nt: TGTGCCAGCAGCTTGAGGGTCCATAGCAATCAGCCCCAGCATTTT

clone_size: NA
j_call: TRBJ1-1
d_call: TRBD1
v_call: TRBV7-3
cdr3_aa: CASSLTDRGADTEAFF
cdr3_nt: TGTGCCAGCAGCTTAACTGACAGGGGTGCGGACACTGAAGCTTTCTTT

clone_size: NA
j_call: TRBJ1-1
d_call: TRBD1
v_call: TRBV28
cdr3_aa: CASSSGQGDTEAFF
cdr3_nt: TGTGCCAGCAGTTCGGGACAGGGGGACACTGAAGCTTTCTTT

clone_size: NA
j_call: TRBJ1-2
d_call: NA
v_call: TRBV7-9
cdr3_aa: CASSLAAGYGYTF
cdr3_nt: TGTGCCAGCAGCTTAGCGGCCGGGTATGGCTACACCTTC

clone_size: once
j_call: TRBJ1-4
d_call: NA
v_call: TRBV5-1
cdr3_aa: CASSPAVQQPNEKLFF
cdr3_nt: TGCGCCAGCAGCCCGGCGGTGCAACAACCGAATGAAAAACTGTTTTTT

clone_size: few
j_call: TRBJ2-5
d_call: TRBD2
v_call: TRBV4-1
cdr3_aa: CASSLGTSGNGETQYF
cdr3_nt: TGCGCCAGCAGCCTTGGGACTAGCGGGAATGGGGAGACCCAGTACTTC

clone_size: NA
j_call: TRBJ2-1
d_call: TRBD2
v_call: TRBV18
cdr3_aa: CASSSRGLAGAGDEQFF
cdr3_nt: TGTGCCAGCTCATCGCGGGGACTAGCGGGAGCCGGCGATGAGCAGTTCTTC

clone_size: NA
j_call: TRBJ2-2
d_call: NA
v_call: TRBV12-3/TRBV12-4
cdr3_aa: CASSFGVPGELFF
cdr3_nt: TGTGCCAGCAGTTTCGGGGTCCCCGGGGAGCTGTTTTTT

clone_size: NA
j_call: TRBJ2-7
d_call: TRBD2
v_call: TRBV6-2/TRBV6-3
cdr3_aa: CASSSPERGWEQYF
cdr3_nt: TGTGCCAGCAGTAGCCCCGAGCGGGGATGGGAGCAGTACTTC

clone_size: NA
j_call: TRBJ2-1
d_call: NA
v_call: TRBV18
cdr3_aa: CASSRTGMSEQFF
cdr3_nt: TGTGCCAGCTCACGCACAGGGATGAGTGAGCAGTTCTTC

clone_size: NA
j_call: TRBJ1-5
d_call: NA
v_call: TRBV7-7
cdr3_aa: CASSLAGSGRYQPQHF
cdr3_nt: TGTGCTAGCAGCTTAGCGGGGTCAGGGCGGTATCAGCCCCAGCATTTT

clone_size: NA
j_call: TRBJ2-1
d_call: NA
v_call: TRBV2
cdr3_aa: CVQAQGSSYNEQFF
cdr3_nt: TGTGTCCAGGCCCAGGGGAGCTCCTACAATGAGCAGTTCTTC